One and the same sample provided the 9 T cell receptor beta chains below, sequenced in a study of vaccination effects on CD4 cells after COVID-19. When around nine days of culture had elapsed, CD4+ T cells were isolated. For these receptors, no antigen is known. Here immunoSEQ multiplex PCR was the method, and the copy in TCRdb shows in-frame clones only, minus some. The repertoire holds some 39,000 clones, 82% seen once, with just under 3% in the top ten. The sample consisted of CD4+ T cells from PBMCs cultured without peptide, taken before COVID-19 vaccination. Every receptor here comes from a human donor who received a COVID-19 vaccine.

This chain uses TRBV19 with TRBJ1-1; 7 bases match TRBD1. Looked up from germline, CDR1 is LNHDA and CDR2 is SQIVND (reference sequence). Trimming cost V 5 bases and J 1 base; bases outside gene matches: 10. The CDR3 has 16 residues. CDR3 coding DNA: TGTGCCAGTAGTCCGCGACAGGGAGGAAGGAACACTGAAGCTTTCTTT. It translates to CASSPRQGGRNTEAFF.

This chain connects TRBV5-1 to TRBJ2-2; D not certain. The CDR3 is made up of 13 amino acids. The V end was cut by 0 bases, the J end by 6 bases, with 6 bases between. Germline V gene sequence: CDR1 SGHRS, CDR2 YFSETQ. CDR3 nucleotides: TGCGCCAGCAGCTTGGCTGTGGCCGGGGAGCTGTTTTTT. Amino acids: CASSLAVAGELFF.

The rearrangement joins TRBV6-5 to TRBJ1-4, with D uncertain. This CDR3 comprises 14 residues. Trimming pared 6 bases from V and 8 bases from J, leaving 16 bases between. CDR1 MNHEY and CDR2 SVGAGI come from the germline V gene. The CDR3: CASRDREGGEKLFF. CDR3 in DNA: TGTGCCAGCAGAGACCGGGAGGGAGGAGAAAAACTGTTTTTT.

The gene calls are TRBV6-4 and TRBJ2-1; TRBD2 is a possible D gene (6 bases). The length of the CDR3 is 13 residues. V gave up 5 bases and J gave up 9 bases, with 14 bases separating them. Germline values: CDR1 MRHNA, CDR2 SNTAGT. This CDR3 reads CASSTEDGGEQFF. The CDR3 DNA follows: TGTGCCAGCAGTACAGAGGACGGGGGTGAGCAGTTCTTC.

This clone has just one count. The J gene is TRBJ1-1, the V gene TRBV19; D is uncertain. Germline CDR1 reads LNHDA; CDR2 reads SQIVND (reference sequence). Between the trimmed V and J ends, which lost 0 bases and 1 base, there was a span of 12 bases. CDR3 length: 16 residues. The CDR3 bases are TGTGCCAGTAGTATAGATCCTAACTATCCGAACACTGAAGCTTTCTTT. Its translation: CASSIDPNYPNTEAFF.

The V and J genes are TRBV18 and TRBJ1-6; D gene unclear. Germline CDR1 KGHSH, CDR2 LQKENI. CDR3 length: 17 amino acids. Trimming cost V 3 bases and J 5 bases, with 17 bases left between them. The CDR3 sequence: CASSPFQDDADNSPLHF. The CDR3, as DNA: TGTGCCAGCTCACCGTTCCAGGATGACGCGGATAATTCACCCCTCCACTTT.

This clone was detected a few times. The rearrangement uses TRBV5-1 and TRBJ1-6; 7 bases are shared with TRBD1. V shed 4 bases and J 11 bases; nucleotides not matched to a gene: 3. Germline CDR1 and CDR2: SGHRS and YFSETQ. The CDR3 runs to 12 residues. Here the CDR3 reads CASSGDSPPLHF. The CDR3 bases are TGCGCCAGCAGCGGGGACAGTCCACCCCTCCACTTT.

This chain joins TRBV30 and TRBJ1-5; 9 bases align to TRBD1. Germline assignment: CDR1 GTSNPN and CDR2 SVGIG (reference sequence). The CDR3 extends over 13 amino acids. V shed 2 bases, J shed 9 bases, and the junction held 5 bases outside the gene matches. The CDR3 protein is CAWSPGQGRPQHF. The CDR3 bases are TGTGCCTGGAGTCCGGGACAGGGTCGGCCCCAGCATTTT.

V usage is TRBV24-1 and J usage is TRBJ2-1; tentative D call: TRBD2 (6 bases). V was shortened by 3 bases and J by 9 bases, with 14 bases between the two germline ends. This CDR3 is 14 amino acids long. Germline lookup yields CDR1 KGHDR and CDR2 SFDVKD. CDR3 nucleotides: TGTGCCACCAGTGATCGACTAGGATCAAGTGAGCAGTTCTTC. Translation gives CATSDRLGSSEQFF.